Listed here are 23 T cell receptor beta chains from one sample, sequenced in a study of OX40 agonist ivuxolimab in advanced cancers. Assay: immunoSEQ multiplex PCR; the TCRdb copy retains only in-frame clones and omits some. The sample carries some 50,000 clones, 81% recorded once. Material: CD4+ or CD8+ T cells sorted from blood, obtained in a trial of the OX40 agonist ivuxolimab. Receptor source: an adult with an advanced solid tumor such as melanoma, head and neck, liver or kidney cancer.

The CDR3 is CASKEGTGENEQFF. CDR3 sequence (DNA): TGTGCCAGCAAGGAGGGGACAGGGGAAAATGAGCAGTTCTTC. The rearrangement links TRBV2 to TRBJ2-1; the match to TRBD1 covers 10 bases. Germline loops: CDR1 SNHLY, CDR2 FYNNEI. Losses at the gene ends were 7 bases for V and 7 bases for J; bases not matched to a gene: 7. CDR3 length equals 14 residues.

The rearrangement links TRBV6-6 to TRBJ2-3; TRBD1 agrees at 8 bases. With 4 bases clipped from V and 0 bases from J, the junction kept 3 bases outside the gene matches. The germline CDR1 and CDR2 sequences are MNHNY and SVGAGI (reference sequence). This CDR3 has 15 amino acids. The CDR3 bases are TGTGCCAGCAGTTGGACAGGGATTAGCACAGATACGCAGTATTTT. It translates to CASSWTGISTDTQYF.

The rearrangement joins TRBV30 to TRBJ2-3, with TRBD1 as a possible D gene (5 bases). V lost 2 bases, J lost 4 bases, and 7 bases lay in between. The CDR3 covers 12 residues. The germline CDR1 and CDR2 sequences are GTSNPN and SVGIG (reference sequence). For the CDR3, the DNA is TGTGCCTGGAGTTGGGGCGCAGATACGCAGTATTTT. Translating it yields CAWSWGADTQYF.

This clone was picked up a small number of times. The CDR3 protein is CASSGEGADTQYF. For the CDR3, the DNA is TGTGCCAGCAGTGGGGAGGGCGCAGATACGCAGTATTTT. V is TRBV7-9 and J is TRBJ2-3, with TRBD2 matching over 7 bases. The germline V gene has CDR1 SEHNR and CDR2 FQNEAQ (reference sequence). With 6 bases clipped from V and 4 bases from J, the junction kept 4 bases outside the gene matches. CDR3 length: 13 amino acids.

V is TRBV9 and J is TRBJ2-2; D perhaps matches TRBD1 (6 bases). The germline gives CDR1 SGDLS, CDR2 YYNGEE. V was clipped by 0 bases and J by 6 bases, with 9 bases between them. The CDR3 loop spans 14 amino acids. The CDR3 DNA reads TGTGCCAGCAGCGTAGAAAGACAGGCCGGGGAGCTGTTTTTT. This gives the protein CASSVERQAGELFF.

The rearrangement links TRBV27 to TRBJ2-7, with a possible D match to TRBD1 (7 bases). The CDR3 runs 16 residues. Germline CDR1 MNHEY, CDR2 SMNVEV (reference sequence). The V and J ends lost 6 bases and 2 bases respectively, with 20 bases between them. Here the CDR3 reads CASSASTGTLTYEQYF. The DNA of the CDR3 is TGTGCCAGCAGCGCCTCGACAGGGACTCTTACCTACGAGCAGTACTTC.

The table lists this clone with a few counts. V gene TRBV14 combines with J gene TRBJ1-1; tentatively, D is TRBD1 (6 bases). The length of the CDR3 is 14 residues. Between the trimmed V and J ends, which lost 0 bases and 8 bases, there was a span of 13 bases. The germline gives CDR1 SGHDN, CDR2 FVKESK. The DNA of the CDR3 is TGTGCCAGCAGCCAAGAAGGATGGGACAAGGAAGCTTTCTTT. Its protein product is CASSQEGWDKEAFF.

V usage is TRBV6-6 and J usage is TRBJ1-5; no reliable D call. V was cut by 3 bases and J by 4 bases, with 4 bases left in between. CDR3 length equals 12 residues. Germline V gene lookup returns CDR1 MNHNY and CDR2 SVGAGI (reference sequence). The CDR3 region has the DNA TGTGCCAGCAGTTATACAAATCAGCCCCAGCATTTT. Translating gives CASSYTNQPQHF.

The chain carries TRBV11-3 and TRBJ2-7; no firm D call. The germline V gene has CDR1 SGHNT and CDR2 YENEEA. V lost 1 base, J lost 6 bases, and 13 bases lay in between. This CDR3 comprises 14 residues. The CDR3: CASSLGGLAGEQYF. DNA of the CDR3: TGTGCCAGCAGCTTAGGGGGTCTCGCTGGCGAGCAGTACTTC.

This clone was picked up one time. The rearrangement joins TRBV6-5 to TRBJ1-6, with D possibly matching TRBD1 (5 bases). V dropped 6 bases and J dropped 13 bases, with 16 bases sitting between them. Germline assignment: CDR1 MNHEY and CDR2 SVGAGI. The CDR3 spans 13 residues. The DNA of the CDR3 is TGTGCCAGCAGCATTGGGACCTCGGATCCCCTCCACTTT. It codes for CASSIGTSDPLHF.

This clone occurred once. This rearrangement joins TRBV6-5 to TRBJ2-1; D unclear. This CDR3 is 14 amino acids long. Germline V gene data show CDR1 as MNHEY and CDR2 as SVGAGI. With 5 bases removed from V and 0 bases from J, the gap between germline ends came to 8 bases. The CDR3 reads CASSSSYSYNEQFF. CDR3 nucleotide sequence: TGTGCCAGCAGTAGCAGTTACTCCTACAATGAGCAGTTCTTC.

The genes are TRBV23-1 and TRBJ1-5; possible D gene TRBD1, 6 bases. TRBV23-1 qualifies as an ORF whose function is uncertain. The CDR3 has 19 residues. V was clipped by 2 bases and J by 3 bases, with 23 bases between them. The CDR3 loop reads CASSQRATRGPRPNQPQHF. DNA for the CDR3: TGCGCCAGCAGTCAAAGGGCTACCAGGGGCCCCAGGCCCAATCAGCCCCAGCATTTT.

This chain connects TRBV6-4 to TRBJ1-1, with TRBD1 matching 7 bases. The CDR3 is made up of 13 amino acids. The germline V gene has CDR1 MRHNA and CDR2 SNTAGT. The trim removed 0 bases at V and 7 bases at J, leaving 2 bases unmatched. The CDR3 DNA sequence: TGTGCCAGCAGTGACTCGACAGGGTATGAAGCTTTCTTT. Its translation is CASSDSTGYEAFF.

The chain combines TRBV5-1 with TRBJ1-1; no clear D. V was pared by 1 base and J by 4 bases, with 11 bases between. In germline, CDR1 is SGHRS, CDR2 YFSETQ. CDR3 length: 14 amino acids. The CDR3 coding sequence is TGCGCCAGCAGCTTGTCTGGGTCGGGCACTGAAGCTTTCTTT. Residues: CASSLSGSGTEAFF.

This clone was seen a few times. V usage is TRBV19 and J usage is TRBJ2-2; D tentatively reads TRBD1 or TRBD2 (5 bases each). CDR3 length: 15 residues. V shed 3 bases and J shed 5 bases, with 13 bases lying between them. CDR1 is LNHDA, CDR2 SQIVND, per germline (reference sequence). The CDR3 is CASSMGRLSTGELFF. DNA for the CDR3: TGTGCCAGTAGTATGGGACGTCTGTCGACCGGGGAGCTGTTTTTT.

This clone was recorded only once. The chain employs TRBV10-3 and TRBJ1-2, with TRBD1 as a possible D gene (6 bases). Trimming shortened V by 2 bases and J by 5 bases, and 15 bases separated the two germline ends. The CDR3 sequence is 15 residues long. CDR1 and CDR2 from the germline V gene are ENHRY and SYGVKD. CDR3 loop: CAISEEGDRRYGYTF. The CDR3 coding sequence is TGTGCCATCAGTGAGGAGGGAGACAGGCGATATGGCTACACCTTC.

The CDR3 spells CASSLPGELFF. The CDR3, as DNA: TGTGCCAGCAGCTTACCCGGGGAGCTGTTTTTT. The chain is built from TRBV7-6 and TRBJ2-2; no reliable D call. Trimming took off 2 bases at V and 6 bases at J, with 1 base between the two ends. The CDR3 is made up of 11 amino acids. The germline CDR1 and CDR2 sequences are SGHVS and FNYEAQ.

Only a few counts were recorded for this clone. CDR3 in DNA: TGTGCCAGCAGCTTAGAGGGGGACGGGACACAAGCTTTCTTT. This translates into CASSLEGDGTQAFF. V gene TRBV11-3 combines with J gene TRBJ1-1; a weak D match, TRBD1 (6 bases). In germline, CDR1 is SGHNT, CDR2 YENEEA. The V end was cut by 0 bases, the J end by 9 bases, with 14 bases between. The CDR3 spans 14 residues. The full variable domain, rest sourced from reference TRBV11-3 and TRBJ1-1, is EAGVVQSPRYKIIEKKQPVAFWCNPISGHNTLYWYLQNLGQGPELLIRYENEEAVDDSQLPKDRFSAERLKGVDSTLKIQPAELGDSAVYLCASSLEGDGTQAFFGQGTRLTVV.

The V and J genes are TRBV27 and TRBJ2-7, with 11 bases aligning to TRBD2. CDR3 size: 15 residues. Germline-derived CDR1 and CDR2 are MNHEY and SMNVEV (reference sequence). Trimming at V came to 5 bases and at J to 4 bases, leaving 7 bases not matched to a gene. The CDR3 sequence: CASSLGTSGTYEQYF. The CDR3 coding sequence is TGTGCCAGCAGTCTCGGGACTAGCGGAACATACGAGCAGTACTTC.

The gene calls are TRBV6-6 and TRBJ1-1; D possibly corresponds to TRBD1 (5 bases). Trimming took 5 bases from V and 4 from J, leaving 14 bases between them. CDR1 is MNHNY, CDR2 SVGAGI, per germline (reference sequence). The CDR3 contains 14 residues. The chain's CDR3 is CASSASGGSTEAFF. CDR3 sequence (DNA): TGTGCCAGCAGTGCCTCGGGGGGAAGCACTGAAGCTTTCTTT.

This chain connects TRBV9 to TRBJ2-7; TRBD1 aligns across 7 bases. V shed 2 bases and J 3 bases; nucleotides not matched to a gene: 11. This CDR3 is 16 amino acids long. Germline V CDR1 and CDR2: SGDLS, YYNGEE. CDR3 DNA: TGTGCCAGCAGCGTTTCAGCCGGGACAGACCTCTACGAGCAGTACTTC. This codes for CASSVSAGTDLYEQYF.

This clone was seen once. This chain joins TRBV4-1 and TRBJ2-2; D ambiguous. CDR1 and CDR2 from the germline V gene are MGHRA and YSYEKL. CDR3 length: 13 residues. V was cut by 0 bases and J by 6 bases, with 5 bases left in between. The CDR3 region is CASSQDVAGELFF. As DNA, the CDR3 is TGCGCCAGCAGCCAAGATGTTGCCGGGGAGCTGTTTTTT.

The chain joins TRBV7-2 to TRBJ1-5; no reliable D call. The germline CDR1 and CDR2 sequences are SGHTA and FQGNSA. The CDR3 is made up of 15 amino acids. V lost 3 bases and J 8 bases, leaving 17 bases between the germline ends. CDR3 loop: CASSFGDSLNEPQHF. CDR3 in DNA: TGTGCCAGCAGCTTCGGGGATTCCCTGAATGAGCCCCAGCATTTT.